This TCR beta chain was recorded in a study of T cell repertoires in cytomegalovirus infection. Across the whole study: The public TCR beta signatures pointed to both CMV infection and matching HLA type.

This clonotype came up a few times. MiXCR was run by TCRdb on the reads, yielding one entry per CDR3 protein. The sample consists of about 360,000 distinct CDR3 sequences, 15% to 20% of them appearing once. The CDR3 extends over 16 amino acids. Germline CDR1 reads SNHLY; CDR2 reads FYNNEI. Trimming removed 6 bases from V and 2 bases from J, with 18 bases in between. The sample was PBMCs. The receptor was isolated from a human donor in good health (CMV status not recorded). Some clones in this sample may be carry-over from other donors' samples. This chain connects TRBV2 to TRBJ2-3; D possibly matches TRBD1 or TRBD2 (5 bases each). The chain's CDR3 is CASSNRDPSYTDTQYF. CDR3 DNA: TGTGCCAGCAGCAACCGGGACCCCTCTTACACAGATACGCAGTATTTT. The whole variable domain, filled in from reference TRBV2 and TRBJ2-3, reads EPEVTQTPSHQVTQMGQEVILRCVPISNHLYFYWYRQILGQKVEFLVSFYNNEISEKSEIFDDQFSVERPDGSNFTLKIRSTKLEDSAMYFCASSNRDPSYTDTQYFGPGTRLTVL.